Each of the 31 T cell receptor beta chains below was sequenced from the same sample in a study of cytomegalovirus exposure and HLA in healthy donors. PCR amplification relied on 60 Vbeta primers (plus 13 Jbeta primers). Produced via immunoSEQ multiplex PCR; TCRdb's table is partial and in-frame only. There are approximately 190,000 clones in the sample; more than 65% occur only once, and around 3.9% lies in the top ten. The sequencing sample was made of PBMCs. These receptors originate from a man aged 50-60 years in good health and CMV-seronegative.

This clone was counted a few times. The rearrangement uses TRBV5-1 and TRBJ2-6; 7 bases are shared with TRBD2. This CDR3 spans 16 amino acids. Trimming at V came to 0 bases and at J to 2 bases, leaving 2 bases not matched to a gene. Germline values: CDR1 SGHRS, CDR2 YFSETQ. CDR3 in amino acids: CASSLERGPGANVLTF. The CDR3 DNA sequence: TGCGCCAGCAGCTTGGAGCGGGGTCCTGGGGCCAACGTCCTGACTTTC. Based on the CDR3 plus reference TRBV5-1 and TRBJ2-6, the full variable domain is KAGVTQTPRYLIKTRGQQVTLSCSPISGHRSVSWYQQTPGQGLQFLFEYFSETQRNKGNFPGRFSGRQFSNSRSEMNVSTLELGDSALYLCASSLERGPGANVLTFGAGSRLTVL.

V gene TRBV9 combines with J gene TRBJ2-1, with 8 bases fitting TRBD1. V lost 5 bases to trimming and J lost 4 bases; unmatched junction nucleotides: 8. The CDR3 has 15 residues. Germline assignment: CDR1 SGDLS and CDR2 YYNGEE. The CDR3 here is CASSFSGQEYNEQFF. For the CDR3, the DNA is TGTGCCAGCAGTTTTTCGGGACAGGAGTACAATGAGCAGTTCTTC.

This clone has a single count. This chain uses TRBV30 with TRBJ1-5; 10 bases line up with TRBD1. The V and J ends lost 5 bases and 5 bases, in that order; junction bases with no gene match: 3. The CDR3 consists of 13 residues. Per germline, CDR1 GTSNPN and CDR2 SVGIG (reference sequence). Written as DNA, the CDR3 is TGTGCCTGGGCGGACAGGGGGGATCAGCCCCAGCATTTT. This codes for CAWADRGDQPQHF.

For the CDR3, the DNA is TGTGCCAGCAGCGCCGACCCGGGACAGGGGAAAACTGAAGCTTTCTTT. The encoded protein is CASSADPGQGKTEAFF. This rearrangement joins TRBV9 to TRBJ1-1; 10 bases are a match to TRBD1. V shed 3 bases and J 5 bases; nucleotides not matched to a gene: 10. CDR3 size: 16 residues. Germline values: CDR1 SGDLS, CDR2 YYNGEE.

V and J are TRBV5-8 and TRBJ2-3; 14 positions match TRBD2. J was trimmed by 1 base and V by 4 bases; bases with no gene match: 2. Germline loops: CDR1 SGHTS, CDR2 YDEGEE. The CDR3 is 16 residues long. For the CDR3, the DNA is TGTGCCAGCAGCCCGGGACTAGCGGGGGGCACAGATACGCAGTATTTT. Its translation is CASSPGLAGGTDTQYF.

The chain recombines TRBV29-1 with TRBJ2-1, with D tentatively TRBD1 (5 bases). The CDR3 totals 15 residues. Germline values: CDR1 SQVTM, CDR2 ANQGSEA. The V end was cut by 5 bases, the J end by 3 bases, with 17 bases between. For the CDR3, the DNA is TGCAGCGTTCCGACAGTCTCTGGTCTCTACAATGAGCAGTTCTTC. This codes for CSVPTVSGLYNEQFF.

The rearrangement links TRBV20-1 to TRBJ1-2; D not resolved. The CDR3 extends over 11 amino acids. Germline V gives CDR1 DFQATT, CDR2 SNEGSKA (reference sequence). V gave up 5 bases and J gave up 6 bases, with 10 bases separating them. CDR3 loop: CSAPRDNGYTF. The CDR3 DNA is TGCAGTGCTCCACGGGATAATGGCTACACCTTC.

The chain joins TRBV6-6 to TRBJ2-4, with D possibly matching TRBD2 (5 bases). CDR3 size: 13 residues. V shed 4 bases and J shed 8 bases, with 12 bases lying between them. Germline CDR1 and CDR2: MNHNY and SVGAGI (reference sequence). In nucleotides, the CDR3 is TGTGCCAGCAGTTTGACGGGGTGGGACATTCAGTACTTC. This codes for CASSLTGWDIQYF.

This sequence joins TRBV5-6 and TRBJ1-6; D is ambiguous. This CDR3 has 14 amino acids. From germline, CDR1 is SGHDT and CDR2 YYEEEE. V gave up 2 bases and J gave up 7 bases, with 10 bases separating them. The DNA for the CDR3 is TGTGCCAGCAGCTTAGACAACCTCAATTCACCCCTCCACTTT. Its protein product is CASSLDNLNSPLHF.

The rearrangement joins TRBV7-9 to TRBJ1-4; maybe TRBD1 (5 bases). This CDR3 is 15 amino acids long. Trimming removed 5 bases from V and 6 bases from J, with 16 bases in between. From germline, CDR1 is SEHNR and CDR2 FQNEAQ (reference sequence). CDR3 in DNA: TGTGCCAGCAGCCTTACGGAGGGGAGGCATGAAAAACTGTTTTTT. Translated, it gives CASSLTEGRHEKLFF.

This chain's CDR3 is CASSAKTDEKLFF. CDR3 sequence (DNA): TGTGCCAGCAGTGCTAAGACAGACGAAAAACTGTTTTTT. The gene calls are TRBV2 and TRBJ1-4; tentative D call: TRBD1 (5 bases). The CDR3 covers 13 residues. CDR1 is SNHLY and CDR2 is FYNNEI in the germline V gene. V lost 4 bases and J lost 8, with 11 bases in between.

V is TRBV19 and J is TRBJ1-1; D call uncertain. V lost 7 bases and J 3 bases, leaving 18 bases between the germline ends. Per the germline V gene, CDR1 is LNHDA and CDR2 is SQIVND (reference sequence). This CDR3 has 15 amino acids. Here the CDR3 DNA reads TGTGCCAGTAACAATCCCAGAGGTTTAGACACTGAAGCTTTCTTT. Its translation is CASNNPRGLDTEAFF.

V gene TRBV15 combines with J gene TRBJ2-5, with D uncertain. The V gene lost 0 bases and the J gene lost 5 bases, with 7 bases spanning the gap. The CDR3 contains 13 residues. Germline loops: CDR1 LNHNV, CDR2 YYDKDF (reference sequence). CDR3 protein: CATSRDMGETQYF. CDR3 in DNA: TGTGCCACCAGCAGAGATATGGGCGAGACCCAGTACTTC.

V usage is TRBV7-2 and J usage is TRBJ2-2; 7 bases are shared with TRBD2. Trimming at V came to 11 bases and at J to 6 bases, leaving 15 bases not matched to a gene. The germline gives CDR1 SGHTA, CDR2 FQGNSA. The CDR3 totals 15 residues. CDR3 amino acids: CAGGTAGVTAGELFF. CDR3 coding DNA: TGTGCCGGGGGGACCGCGGGGGTTACAGCCGGGGAGCTGTTTTTT. Variable domain in full (rest from reference TRBV7-2 and TRBJ2-2): GAGVSQSPSNKVTEKGKDVELRCDPISGHTALYWYRQSLGQGLEFLIYFQGNSAPDKSGLPSDRFSAERTGGSVSTLTIQRTQQEDSAVYLCAGGTAGVTAGELFFGEGSRLTVL.

This clone was found once. V and J are TRBV27 and TRBJ1-2; the D gene is possibly TRBD1 (5 bases). Germline V gene lookup returns CDR1 MNHEY and CDR2 SMNVEV (reference sequence). The CDR3 contains 13 residues. V lost 11 bases to trimming and J lost 3 bases, with 16 bases between them. The CDR3 nucleotides are TGTGCCTCTTCGGTGGGGGGAGACTATGGCTACACCTTC. This codes for CASSVGGDYGYTF.

The J gene is TRBJ2-7, the V gene TRBV7-2; a possible D gene is TRBD1 (6 bases). CDR3 length equals 13 residues. Trimming cost V 5 bases and J 3 bases, with 11 bases left between them. Germline-derived CDR1 and CDR2 are SGHTA and FQGNSA. CDR3 protein: CASSLQGGYEQYF. The CDR3, as DNA: TGTGCCAGCAGCCTTCAAGGGGGCTACGAGCAGTACTTC.

The chain links TRBV30 to TRBJ2-2; 10 bases are shared with TRBD2. Trimming cost V 1 base and J 7 bases; bases outside gene matches: 9. The CDR3 has 16 amino acids. Germline-derived CDR1 and CDR2 are GTSNPN and SVGIG (reference sequence). CDR3 loop: CAWSGASGGAVGELFF. CDR3 nucleotides: TGTGCCTGGAGTGGAGCCAGCGGGGGGGCTGTCGGGGAGCTGTTTTTT.

About this clone itself: One junction end disagrees with the germline gene, perhaps due to a read error. The rearrangement links TRBV16 to TRBJ1-2, with TRBD1 matching over 9 bases. CDR3 size: 15 residues. Germline V CDR1 and CDR2: KGHSY, FQNENV. CDR3 loop: CASRHDRDRDYGYTF. The CDR3 DNA is TGTGCCAGCAGACATGACCGGGACAGGGACTATGGCTACACCTTT.

V and J are TRBV18 and TRBJ1-2; 7 bases fit TRBD1. Germline V lookup: CDR1 KGHSH, CDR2 LQKENI. The CDR3 covers 14 residues. V lost 0 bases to trimming and J lost 5 bases; unmatched junction nucleotides: 3. CDR3 sequence (DNA): TGTGCCAGCTCACCACCGGGACAGAAATATGGCTACACCTTC. Translated, it gives CASSPPGQKYGYTF.

The chain links TRBV5-1 to TRBJ2-4, with 8 bases that match TRBD1. The CDR3 extends over 13 amino acids. J was trimmed by 10 bases and V by 2 bases; bases with no gene match: 5. CDR1 is SGHRS and CDR2 is YFSETQ in the germline V gene. The CDR3 here is CASSFTGGDIQYF. The CDR3 DNA sequence: TGCGCCAGCAGCTTTACAGGGGGAGATATTCAGTACTTC.

This clone came up a few times. This chain connects TRBV6-1 to TRBJ1-2; no reliable D call. The germline V gene encodes CDR1 MNHNS and CDR2 SASEGT. The CDR3 consists of 15 residues. V lost 6 bases to trimming and J lost 8 bases, with 22 bases between them. In DNA form, the CDR3 reads TGTGCCAGCAGCAGTCCACTGAGGGTTGTTAAAGGCTACACCTTC. Translated, it gives CASSSPLRVVKGYTF.

The chain joins TRBV9 to TRBJ2-1; 12 bases align to TRBD2. In germline, CDR1 is SGDLS, CDR2 YYNGEE. J lost 4 bases, V lost 3 bases, and 8 bases had no gene match. The CDR3 covers 17 residues. The CDR3 sequence is CASSERLAGDHYNEQFF. CDR3 coding DNA: TGTGCCAGCAGCGAGCGACTAGCGGGGGATCATTACAATGAGCAGTTCTTC.

This rearrangement joins TRBV6-5 to TRBJ1-2; perhaps TRBD1 as D (5 bases). V was cut by 7 bases and J by 2 bases, with 17 bases left in between. This CDR3 is 15 amino acids long. Germline V CDR1 and CDR2: MNHEY, SVGAGI. CDR3 DNA: TGTGCCAGCAATAGGGGAGGGAGTTCGAACTATGGCTACACCTTC. Residues: CASNRGGSSNYGYTF.

A single count supports this clone. This sequence joins TRBV7-2 and TRBJ2-1; 7 bases match TRBD1. CDR1 is SGHTA and CDR2 is FQGNSA in the germline V gene. The CDR3 covers 16 residues. Unmatched junction bases numbered 13, after V lost 9 bases and J lost 2 bases. The CDR3 region has the DNA TGTGCCAGTCTCCAATCCTGGGACAGCACCTACAATGAGCAGTTCTTC. Its translation is CASLQSWDSTYNEQFF. Drawing the rest from reference TRBV7-2 and TRBJ2-1, the complete variable domain is GAGVSQSPSNKVTEKGKDVELRCDPISGHTALYWYRQSLGQGLEFLIYFQGNSAPDKSGLPSDRFSAERTGGSVSTLTIQRTQQEDSAVYLCASLQSWDSTYNEQFFGPGTRLTVL.

The genes are TRBV7-8 and TRBJ1-1, with D unclear. The germline CDR1 and CDR2 sequences are SGHVS and FQNEAQ. V was clipped by 8 bases and J by 1 base, with 11 bases between them. The CDR3 runs to 13 residues. The CDR3 here is CASGPERNTEAFF. The DNA of the CDR3 is TGTGCCAGCGGCCCCGAAAGGAACACTGAAGCTTTCTTT.

The V call is TRBV21-1, the J call TRBJ2-2; the D call in the table, TRBD1, was not verified against the DNA. TRBV21-1 is a pseudogene. The CDR3 runs to 17 residues. CDR3 DNA: TGTGCCAGCAAACCTCAGGTGGTAAAACCGAACACCGGGGAGCTGTTTTTT. It codes for CASKPQVVKPNTGELFF.

The chain joins TRBV4-2 to TRBJ1-3; 7 nucleotides agree with TRBD1. V shed 1 base, J shed 0 bases, and the junction held 18 bases outside the gene matches. CDR3 length: 21 residues. The germline V gene encodes CDR1 LGHNA and CDR2 YNFKEQ. CDR3 region: CASSQVPGQAPPLSSGNTIYF. In DNA, the CDR3 is TGTGCCAGCAGCCAAGTCCCTGGACAGGCTCCGCCGTTAAGCTCTGGAAACACCATATATTTT.

The chain recombines TRBV27 with TRBJ1-3; no clear D gene. The CDR3 contains 13 residues. Germline CDR1 and CDR2: MNHEY and SMNVEV (reference sequence). Trimming removed 5 bases from V and 7 bases from J, with 12 bases in between. The CDR3 sequence: CASSIAGGNTIYF. The CDR3 DNA reads as TGTGCCAGCAGTATAGCCGGTGGGAACACCATATATTTT.

V is TRBV6-5 and J is TRBJ2-3, with a weak D call TRBD2 (5 bases). V was clipped by 0 bases and J by 7 bases, with 14 bases between them. The germline V gene has CDR1 MNHEY and CDR2 SVGAGI. This CDR3 spans 15 amino acids. The CDR3 spells CASSYSTPTGNTQYF. DNA of the CDR3: TGTGCCAGCAGTTACTCGACCCCCACGGGGAATACGCAGTATTTT.

The rearrangement links TRBV23-1 to TRBJ1-5; weak D call: TRBD1 (5 bases). TRBV23-1 is annotated as an ORF whose role is uncertain. V gave up 4 bases and J gave up 0 bases, with 10 bases separating them. The CDR3 covers 15 residues. CDR3 nucleotides: TGCGCCAGCAGTCGCAGGGAATATAGCAATCAGCCCCAGCATTTT. Amino acid sequence: CASSRREYSNQPQHF.

V is TRBV7-2 and J is TRBJ2-7; D may be TRBD2 (6 bases). Germline V CDR1 and CDR2: SGHTA, FQGNSA. The germline V and J ends were trimmed by 1 base and 2 bases, with 18 bases remaining between them. The CDR3 contains 17 residues. CDR3 nucleotide sequence: TGTGCCAGCAGCTTAGTGGAGGGTCAGCAAAAAACCTACGAGCAGTACTTC. Protein sequence: CASSLVEGQQKTYEQYF. Looking up the rest from reference TRBV7-2 and TRBJ2-7 gives the full variable domain: GAGVSQSPSNKVTEKGKDVELRCDPISGHTALYWYRQSLGQGLEFLIYFQGNSAPDKSGLPSDRFSAERTGGSVSTLTIQRTQQEDSAVYLCASSLVEGQQKTYEQYFGPGTRLTVT.